This entry features one T cell receptor (beta chain) sequence. Its specificity is not known. A read error may be the cause here, since a much bigger clone is one base away. The data were taken from a study of blood T cells in healthy people across ages. Together with a sample-barcoded 5' primer, a J-beta primer mix was included in a second PCR lasting about 6 to 11 cycles. Through a template-switch adaptor with 12 random nucleotides, each cDNA molecule received a tag. In TCRdb, the 5' RACE reads were re-called with MiXCR into one record per CDR3 protein. The table has 750,000 to 1,000,000 distinct CDR3 sequences, under 35% seen once. Overall study findings and caveats: A conclusive naive versus antigen-experienced comparison was prevented by the unsorted PBMCs. Estimates based on one million T cells were treated as lower bounds.

There are 18 residues in the CDR3. Germline values: CDR1 MDHEN, CDR2 SYDVKM. The same data also contributed to another study, on T cells of mothers and their children. In that study: For the second PCR, the M1S primer put in sample barcodes and 2-4 random nucleotides.

Sequencing used blood. This rearrangement joins TRBV28 to TRBJ2-1, with D tentatively TRBD1 (6 bases). The J call could be wrong; TRBJ2-7 is a better fit for the DNA end. The sequence was collected from a woman between 35 and 50 years old in good health. The CDR3 loop is CASSLGLQGDDRDNEQYF. CDR3 DNA: TGTGCCAGCAGTTTAGGGTTGCAGGGCGACGACCGGGACAATGAGCAGTACTTC.